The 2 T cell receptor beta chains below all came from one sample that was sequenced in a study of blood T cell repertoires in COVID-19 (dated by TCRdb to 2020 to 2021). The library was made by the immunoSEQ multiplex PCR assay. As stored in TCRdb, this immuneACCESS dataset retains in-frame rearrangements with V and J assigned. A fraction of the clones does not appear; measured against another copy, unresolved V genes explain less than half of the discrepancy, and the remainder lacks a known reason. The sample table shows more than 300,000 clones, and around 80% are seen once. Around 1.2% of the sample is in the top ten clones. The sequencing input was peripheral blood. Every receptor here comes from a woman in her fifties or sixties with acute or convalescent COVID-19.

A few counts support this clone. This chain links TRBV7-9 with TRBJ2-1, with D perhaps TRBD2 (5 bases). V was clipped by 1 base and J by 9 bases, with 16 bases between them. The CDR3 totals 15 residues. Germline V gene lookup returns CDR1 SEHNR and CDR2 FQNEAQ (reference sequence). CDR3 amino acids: CASSLVGGSNPEQFF. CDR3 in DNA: TGTGCCAGCAGCTTAGTCGGCGGGTCAAATCCTGAGCAGTTCTTC.

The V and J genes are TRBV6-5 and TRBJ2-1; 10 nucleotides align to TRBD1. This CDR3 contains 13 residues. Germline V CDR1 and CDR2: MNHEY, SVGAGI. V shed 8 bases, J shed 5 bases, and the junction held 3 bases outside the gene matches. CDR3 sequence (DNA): TGTGCCAGCCGGGACAGGGGAAACAATGAGCAGTTCTTC. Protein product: CASRDRGNNEQFF.